This T cell receptor (beta chain) is drawn from a study of T cells in tuberculosis. Time point noted: new active TB diagnosis, blood taken before or within 7 days of starting treatment. CDR1 and CDR2 from the germline V gene are SGHAT and FQNNGV. With V trimmed by 5 bases and J by 2 bases, 13 bases remained unmatched. The CDR3 covers 17 residues. The method was immunoSEQ multiplex PCR; TCRdb's version includes in-frame clones alone and lacks a portion of them. This sample yields roughly 32,000 clones, of which over 85% are seen a single time; about an eighth belongs to the top ten. Sample: PBMCs, taken at tuberculosis diagnosis. This sequence joins TRBV11-2 and TRBJ2-5; 8 positions agree with TRBD2. This sequence originates from an adult with tuberculosis. CDR3 coding DNA: TGTGCCAGCAGCCCCAGGGGACTAGGGTTGTCACAAGAGACCCAGTACTTC. This encodes CASSPRGLGLSQETQYF.